The sequence of this T cell receptor beta chain was determined in a study of T cell changes during pregnancy in multiple sclerosis. The method was immunoSEQ multiplex PCR; TCRdb's version includes in-frame clones alone and lacks a portion of them. Of under 90,000 clones in the sample, 92% were seen once. Germline-derived CDR1 and CDR2 are SGHVS and FQNEAQ. V dropped 10 bases and J dropped 3 bases, with 13 bases sitting between them. CDR3 size: 12 residues. The source is a female donor in good health, enrolled as a control in a pregnancy study. The sequences come from peripheral blood, collected in the second trimester of pregnancy. The genes are TRBV7-8 and TRBJ2-7; tentatively, D is TRBD2 (5 bases). CDR3 coding DNA: TGTGCCACCGGGAAGCATAGCTACGAGCAGTACTTC. Its translation: CATGKHSYEQYF.